The clone carrying this TCR beta chain was seen a handful of times. TCRdb used MiXCR to reprocess the RT-PCR reads, holding one entry per CDR3 protein. The table records approximately 200,000 distinct CDR3 sequences, 35% to 45% of them present only once. These data originate in a study of patients and donors after allogeneic stem cell transplantation. Germline V gene data show CDR1 as SGHVS and CDR2 as FNYEAQ. The CDR3 totals 15 residues. Trimming pared 5 bases from V and 3 bases from J, leaving 15 bases between. The rearrangement uses TRBV7-6 and TRBJ2-3; TRBD1 is a possible D gene (6 bases). The TCR originated in a human donor who was either an allogeneic HSCT recipient or a stem cell or donor lymphocyte infusion donor (not recorded which). It is not recorded whose cells these are; they may come from a transplant donor. The sample comprised blood, either unsorted or a sorted T cell fraction (not recorded which). Here the CDR3 reads CASSPQGRRTDTQYF. The CDR3 DNA reads as TGTGCCAGCAGCCCCCAGGGGCGCCGAACAGATACGCAGTATTTT.